This TCR beta chain derives from a study of T cell responses to AZD1222 COVID-19 vaccine. Findings and caveats of the study: Epitopes outside B.1.351 and B.1.1.7 mutated regions reportedly drew nearly half of spike TCRs. Repertoire samples came only from after the peak T cell response. Two AZD1222 administrations were followed by greater Spike-specific TCR breadth and depth.

As for this clone: Its specificity is not known.

Libraries were prepared by immunoSEQ multiplex PCR; TCRdb keeps only in-frame clonotypes and omits some of them. Of approximately 120,000 clones in the sample, approximately 85% were seen once. The V gene end was trimmed by 4 bases and the J gene end by 5 bases; junction bases not matched to a gene: 9. The germline gives CDR1 SNHLY, CDR2 FYNNEI. There are 15 residues in the CDR3. This receptor was obtained from an adult who received the AZD1222 COVID-19 vaccine. This sample comprised peripheral blood, obtained 28 days after the second AZD1222 dose. The chain couples TRBV2 to TRBJ2-7; TRBD2 agrees at 9 bases. CDR3 amino acids: CASSGRSGGTDEQYF. CDR3 DNA sequence: TGTGCCAGCAGTGGGAGAAGCGGGGGGACCGACGAGCAGTACTTC.